The 16 T cell receptor beta chains reported below all come from one sample, sequenced in a study of blood T cell repertoires in COVID-19. Assay: immunoSEQ multiplex PCR; the TCRdb copy retains only in-frame clones and omits some. The data hold 250,000 or so clones, with around 90% observed a single time. Sequencing used PBMCs or T cells enriched from blood (not recorded which). These receptors all come from a human donor in a cohort exposed to, infected with or recovered from COVID-19 (not recorded which). The donor label of this sample is uncertain.

This clone was detected only a few times. The J gene is TRBJ1-4, the V gene TRBV27, with D possibly being TRBD1 (6 bases). Looked up from germline, CDR1 is MNHEY and CDR2 is SMNVEV (reference sequence). V gave up 6 bases and J gave up 0 bases, with 11 bases separating them. The CDR3 runs to 15 residues. The CDR3 spells CASRLGGATNEKLFF. CDR3 DNA: TGTGCCAGCAGACTAGGGGGAGCAACTAATGAAAAACTGTTTTTT.

The chain combines TRBV6-5 with TRBJ2-5, with 10 bases fitting TRBD1. V shed 1 base and J 4 bases; nucleotides not matched to a gene: 6. This CDR3 comprises 16 residues. Germline V gene lookup returns CDR1 MNHEY and CDR2 SVGAGI. The CDR3 loop is CASSYFRQGAGETQYF. The CDR3 DNA follows: TGTGCCAGCAGTTACTTTCGACAGGGGGCCGGAGAGACCCAGTACTTC.

The rearrangement uses TRBV4-2 and TRBJ2-1, with D possibly TRBD1 on 7 matching bases. Germline lookup yields CDR1 LGHNA and CDR2 YNFKEQ. V gave up 1 base and J gave up 7 bases, with 14 bases separating them. The CDR3 totals 15 residues. The CDR3 coding sequence is TGTGCCAGCAGCCAAGGGCAGGGGGGTTTAAATGAGCAGTTCTTC. It specifies CASSQGQGGLNEQFF.

The chain couples TRBV7-2 to TRBJ2-7; a weak D match, TRBD1 (5 bases). Germline CDR1 and CDR2: SGHTA and FQGNSA. This CDR3 is built from 13 residues. The ends were cut back, 1 base at V and 2 bases at J, with 6 bases in the middle. The CDR3 sequence: CASSLVQAYEQYF. In DNA, the CDR3 is TGTGCCAGCAGCTTAGTACAGGCCTACGAGCAGTACTTC. Variable domain in full (rest from reference TRBV7-2 and TRBJ2-7): GAGVSQSPSNKVTEKGKDVELRCDPISGHTALYWYRQSLGQGLEFLIYFQGNSAPDKSGLPSDRFSAERTGGSVSTLTIQRTQQEDSAVYLCASSLVQAYEQYFGPGTRLTVT.

This sequence joins TRBV19 and TRBJ1-2, with D possibly TRBD1 on 6 matching bases. The CDR3 spans 15 residues. Germline loops: CDR1 LNHDA, CDR2 SQIVND (reference sequence). V was clipped by 3 bases and J by 3 bases, with 14 bases between them. DNA for the CDR3: TGTGCCAGTAGTATCGGCGACAGGTACTACTATGGCTACACCTTC. Protein: CASSIGDRYYYGYTF.

The genes are TRBV4-1 and TRBJ1-2; D may be TRBD1 (5 bases). Germline assignment: CDR1 MGHRA and CDR2 YSYEKL. The CDR3 covers 16 residues. V shed 2 bases and J shed 6 bases, with 19 bases lying between them. This chain's CDR3 is CASSQPLAGRRNGYTF. In nucleotides, the CDR3 is TGCGCCAGCAGCCAACCCTTAGCAGGGCGAAGGAATGGCTACACCTTC.

The CDR3 spells CASSLVPSENGYTF. For the CDR3, the DNA is TGTGCCAGCAGCTTAGTTCCCTCAGAAAATGGCTACACCTTC. V usage is TRBV7-9 and J usage is TRBJ1-2; no clear D gene. CDR1 is SEHNR, CDR2 FQNEAQ, per germline (reference sequence). V shed 1 base and J shed 6 bases, with 12 bases lying between them. This CDR3 region has 14 residues.

The chain employs TRBV7-2 and TRBJ2-3; D is undetermined. Trimming removed 3 bases from V and 0 bases from J, with 13 bases in between. The CDR3 loop spans 16 amino acids. Germline-derived CDR1 and CDR2 are SGHTA and FQGNSA. The CDR3, as DNA: TGTGCCAGCAGCTTTCGTGTAGAGGAAAGCACAGATACGCAGTATTTT. Translated, it gives CASSFRVEESTDTQYF.

This chain links TRBV10-3 with TRBJ1-2; 7 bases are a match to TRBD1. V was pared by 0 bases and J by 8 bases, with 6 bases of the junction left unmatched. This CDR3 contains 14 residues. CDR1 is ENHRY, CDR2 SYGVKD, per germline. The CDR3, as DNA: TGTGCCATCAGTGAGTCAAGGACAGGTCAGGGCTACACCTTC. Amino acid sequence: CAISESRTGQGYTF.

This chain uses TRBV6-5 with TRBJ1-2; the D gene is possibly TRBD1 (5 bases). Germline CDR1 is MNHEY and CDR2 is SVGAGI. With 8 bases removed from V and 0 bases from J, the gap between germline ends came to 16 bases. CDR3 length: 15 amino acids. CDR3 sequence reads: CASADGQYSNYGYTF. CDR3 in DNA: TGTGCCAGCGCGGACGGACAATACTCTAACTATGGCTACACCTTC.

This clone has just a few counts. The chain carries TRBV7-9 and TRBJ1-2, with 7 bases fitting TRBD1. Germline CDR1 reads SEHNR; CDR2 reads FQNEAQ (reference sequence). The trim removed 3 bases at V and 6 bases at J, leaving 1 base unmatched. There are 12 residues in the CDR3. CDR3 in amino acids: CASSLTGHGYTF. The CDR3 bases are TGTGCCAGCAGCTTGACAGGGCATGGCTACACCTTC.

The J gene is TRBJ1-2, the V gene TRBV29-1; 8 nucleotides agree with TRBD1. V dropped 4 bases and J dropped 8; count of bases not matched to a gene: 12. Germline assignment: CDR1 SQVTM and CDR2 ANQGSEA. This CDR3 contains 14 residues. This CDR3 reads CSVVLQGAGKGYTF. The CDR3 DNA follows: TGCAGCGTTGTCCTTCAGGGGGCAGGGAAGGGCTACACCTTC.

The chain couples TRBV7-2 to TRBJ2-3; weak D call: TRBD2 (6 bases). V was shortened by 6 bases and J by 4 bases, with 8 bases between the two germline ends. The CDR3 length is 12 residues. CDR1 and CDR2 (germline): SGHTA, FQGNSA. CDR3 in amino acids: CASSRGADTQYF. The DNA of the CDR3 is TGTGCCAGCAGTCGCGGGGCAGATACGCAGTATTTT.

This clone was seen only once. This chain joins TRBV7-9 and TRBJ2-5; TRBD2 matches at 7 bases. CDR1 and CDR2 from the germline V gene are SEHNR and FQNEAQ (reference sequence). V gave up 5 bases and J gave up 4 bases; unmatched junction bases: 16. The CDR3 totals 17 residues. CDR3 DNA sequence: TGTGCCAGCAGCCCCAGATGGGGGAGGGGAACCCGAGAGACCCAGTACTTC. Amino acids: CASSPRWGRGTRETQYF.

This chain joins TRBV27 and TRBJ1-1; the D is unclear. The CDR3 runs 13 residues. The V gene's germline CDR1 is MNHEY and CDR2 SMNVEV (reference sequence). Deletions cut 5 bases from V and 6 bases from J, with 13 bases between. CDR3 sequence: CASSSQNTPEAFF. The CDR3 nucleotides read TGTGCCAGCAGTAGCCAAAATACCCCTGAAGCTTTCTTT.

The rearrangement links TRBV3-1 (or the pseudogene TRBV3-2) to TRBJ1-2; 8 bases match TRBD1. The junction had 9 bases not matched to a gene; V was cut back by 5 bases and J by 4 bases. The CDR3 totals 15 residues. From germline, CDR1 is LGHDT and CDR2 YNNKEL (reference sequence). CDR3 protein: CASSVSSGGGYGYTF. CDR3 bases: TGTGCCAGCAGCGTCAGCTCAGGGGGCGGCTATGGCTACACCTTC.